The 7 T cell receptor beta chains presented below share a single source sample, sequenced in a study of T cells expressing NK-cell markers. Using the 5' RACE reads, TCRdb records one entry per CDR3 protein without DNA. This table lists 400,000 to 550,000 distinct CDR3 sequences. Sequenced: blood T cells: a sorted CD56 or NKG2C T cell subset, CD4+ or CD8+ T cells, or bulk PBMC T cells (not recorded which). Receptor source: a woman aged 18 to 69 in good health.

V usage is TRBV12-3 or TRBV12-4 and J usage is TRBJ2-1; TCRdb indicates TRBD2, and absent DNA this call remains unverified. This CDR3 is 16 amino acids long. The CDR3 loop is CASTHRGWEGNNEQFF.

This CDR3 is CASSQVPGTGFSPLHF. V and J are TRBV3-1 and TRBJ1-6; the D gene TCRdb calls, TRBD1, cannot be checked with no DNA. This CDR3 is 16 amino acids long. Germline V gene sequence: CDR1 LGHDT, CDR2 YNNKEL (reference sequence).

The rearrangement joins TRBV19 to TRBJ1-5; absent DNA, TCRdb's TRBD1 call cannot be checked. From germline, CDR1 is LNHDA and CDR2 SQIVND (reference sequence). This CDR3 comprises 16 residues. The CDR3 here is CASSNVTPRGNQPQHF.

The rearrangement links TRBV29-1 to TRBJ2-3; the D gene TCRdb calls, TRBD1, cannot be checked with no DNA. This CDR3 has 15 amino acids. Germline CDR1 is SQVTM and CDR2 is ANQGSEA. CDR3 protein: CSVGYRGRLGDTQYF.

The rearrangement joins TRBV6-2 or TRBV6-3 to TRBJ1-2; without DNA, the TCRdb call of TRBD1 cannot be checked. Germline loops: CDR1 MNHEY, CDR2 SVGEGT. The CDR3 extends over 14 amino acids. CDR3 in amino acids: CASSYSGISYGYTF.

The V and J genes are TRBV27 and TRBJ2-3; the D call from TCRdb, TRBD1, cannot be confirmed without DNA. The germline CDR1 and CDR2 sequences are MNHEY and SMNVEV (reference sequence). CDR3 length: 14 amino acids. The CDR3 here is CASSSRQGQGTQYF.

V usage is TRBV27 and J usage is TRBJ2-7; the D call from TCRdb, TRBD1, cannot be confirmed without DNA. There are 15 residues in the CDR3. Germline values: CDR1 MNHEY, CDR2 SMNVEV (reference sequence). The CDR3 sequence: CASRPWDEGNYEQYF.